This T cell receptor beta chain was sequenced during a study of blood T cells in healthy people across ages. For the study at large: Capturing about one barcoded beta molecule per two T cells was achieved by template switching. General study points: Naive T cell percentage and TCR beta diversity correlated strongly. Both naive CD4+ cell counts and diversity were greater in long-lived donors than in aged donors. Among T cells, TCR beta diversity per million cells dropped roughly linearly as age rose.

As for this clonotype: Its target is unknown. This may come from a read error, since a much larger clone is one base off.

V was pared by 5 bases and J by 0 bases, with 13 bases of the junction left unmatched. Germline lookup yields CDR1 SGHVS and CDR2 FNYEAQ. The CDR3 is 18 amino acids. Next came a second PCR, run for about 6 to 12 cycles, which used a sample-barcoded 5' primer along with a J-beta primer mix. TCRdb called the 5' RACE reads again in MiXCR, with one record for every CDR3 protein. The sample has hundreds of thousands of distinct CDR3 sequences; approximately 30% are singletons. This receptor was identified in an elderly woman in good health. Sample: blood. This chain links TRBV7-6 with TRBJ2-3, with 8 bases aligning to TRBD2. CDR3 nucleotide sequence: TGTGCCAGCAGCCCAAGACTAGCGAGGGGCTCGAGCACAGATACGCAGTATTTT. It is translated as CASSPRLARGSSTDTQYF.